This T cell receptor (beta chain) was observed in a study of blood T cell repertoires in COVID-19. Study at large: Collection of acute and convalescent COVID-19 samples took place in the United States, Italy and Spain. PBMCs, B-cell-depleted T cells, or T cells provided the cDNA or gDNA that made up the material.

The CDR3 contains 13 residues. Deletions cut 2 bases from V and 5 bases from J, with 9 bases between. Original processing methods: Estimation of nucleated cell counts relied on the amplification of reference gene primers. Sequenced by immunoSEQ multiplex PCR; TCRdb stores in-frame clones only, minus some. The V and J calls and clone size were taken over from that table, and D and trimming were inferred from the DNA. The data show 300,000 to 400,000 clones, around 87% seen once. The sequencing input was peripheral blood. The receptor comes from a human donor in a cohort sampled during active COVID-19. The chain links TRBV12-3 or TRBV12-4 to TRBJ2-5; D possibly corresponds to TRBD2 (6 bases). The CDR3 region is CASSLRREETQYF. The CDR3 DNA follows: TGTGCCAGCAGTTTAAGACGGGAGGAGACCCAGTACTTC.